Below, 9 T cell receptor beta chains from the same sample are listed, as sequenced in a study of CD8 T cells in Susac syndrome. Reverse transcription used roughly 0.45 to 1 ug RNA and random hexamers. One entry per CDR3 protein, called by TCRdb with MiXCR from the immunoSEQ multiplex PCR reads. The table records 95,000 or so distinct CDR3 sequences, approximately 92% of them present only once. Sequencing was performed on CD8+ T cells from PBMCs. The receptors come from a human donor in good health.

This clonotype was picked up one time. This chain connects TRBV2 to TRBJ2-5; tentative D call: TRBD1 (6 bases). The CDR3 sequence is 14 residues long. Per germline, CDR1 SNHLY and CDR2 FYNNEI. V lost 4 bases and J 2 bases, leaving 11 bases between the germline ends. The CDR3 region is CASSAGAVQETQYF. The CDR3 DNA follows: TGTGCCAGCAGTGCAGGGGCAGTACAAGAGACCCAGTACTTC. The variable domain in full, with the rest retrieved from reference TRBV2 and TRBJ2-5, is EPEVTQTPSHQVTQMGQEVILRCVPISNHLYFYWYRQILGQKVEFLVSFYNNEISEKSEIFDDQFSVERPDGSNFTLKIRSTKLEDSAMYFCASSAGAVQETQYFGPGTRLLVL.

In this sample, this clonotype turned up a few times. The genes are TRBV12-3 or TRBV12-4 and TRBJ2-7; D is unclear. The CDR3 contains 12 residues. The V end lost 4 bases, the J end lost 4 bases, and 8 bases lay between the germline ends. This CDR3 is CASSSHPYEQYF. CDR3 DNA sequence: TGTGCCAGCAGTTCCCATCCTTACGAGCAGTACTTC.

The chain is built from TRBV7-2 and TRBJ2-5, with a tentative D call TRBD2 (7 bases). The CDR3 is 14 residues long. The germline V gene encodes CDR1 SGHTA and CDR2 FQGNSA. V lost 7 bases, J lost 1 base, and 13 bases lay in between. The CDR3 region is CASKGGGSQETQYF. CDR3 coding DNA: TGTGCCAGCAAAGGGGGGGGGTCCCAAGAGACCCAGTACTTC. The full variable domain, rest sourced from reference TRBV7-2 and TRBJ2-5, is GAGVSQSPSNKVTEKGKDVELRCDPISGHTALYWYRQSLGQGLEFLIYFQGNSAPDKSGLPSDRFSAERTGGSVSTLTIQRTQQEDSAVYLCASKGGGSQETQYFGPGTRLLVL.

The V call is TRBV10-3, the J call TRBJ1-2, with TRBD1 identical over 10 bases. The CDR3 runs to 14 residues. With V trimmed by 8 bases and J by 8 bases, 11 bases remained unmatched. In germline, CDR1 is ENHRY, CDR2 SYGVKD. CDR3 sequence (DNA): TGTGCCATCGGTTTGGGACAGGGGTTACGAGGCTACACCTTC. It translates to CAIGLGQGLRGYTF.

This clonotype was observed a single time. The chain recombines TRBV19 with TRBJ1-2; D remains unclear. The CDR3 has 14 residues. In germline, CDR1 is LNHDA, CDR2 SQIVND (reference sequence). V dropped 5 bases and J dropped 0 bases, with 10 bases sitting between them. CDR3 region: CASSPSSSNYGYTF. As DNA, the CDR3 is TGTGCCAGTAGTCCCTCATCTTCTAACTATGGCTACACCTTC.

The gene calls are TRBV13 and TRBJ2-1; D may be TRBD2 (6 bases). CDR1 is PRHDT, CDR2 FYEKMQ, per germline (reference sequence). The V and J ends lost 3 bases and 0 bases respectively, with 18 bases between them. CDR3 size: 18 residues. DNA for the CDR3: TGTGCCAGCAGCTTTTATGGCGTTGGGGGGAGCTCCTACAATGAGCAGTTCTTC. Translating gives CASSFYGVGGSSYNEQFF.

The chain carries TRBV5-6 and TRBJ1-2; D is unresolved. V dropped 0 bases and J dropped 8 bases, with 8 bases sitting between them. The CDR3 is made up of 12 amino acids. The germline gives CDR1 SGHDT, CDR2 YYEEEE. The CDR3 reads CASSLAVAGYTF. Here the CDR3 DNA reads TGTGCCAGCAGCTTGGCGGTGGCAGGCTACACCTTC.

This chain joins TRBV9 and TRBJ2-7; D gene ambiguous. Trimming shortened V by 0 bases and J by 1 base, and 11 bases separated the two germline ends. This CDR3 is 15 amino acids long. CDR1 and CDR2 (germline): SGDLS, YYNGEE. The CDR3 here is CASSVGAARSYEQYF. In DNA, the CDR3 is TGTGCCAGCAGCGTAGGCGCGGCCCGTTCCTACGAGCAGTACTTC.

The CDR3 is CSVHHQTDNEKLFF. Written as DNA, the CDR3 is TGCAGCGTCCACCACCAGACGGATAATGAAAAACTGTTTTTT. J is TRBJ1-4 and V is TRBV29-1; D is ambiguous. The CDR3 extends over 14 amino acids. Germline CDR1 is SQVTM and CDR2 is ANQGSEA. Trimming stripped 6 bases from V and 4 bases from J, with 15 bases between.